The 5 T cell receptor beta chains reported below all come from one sample, sequenced in a study of OX40 agonist ivuxolimab in advanced cancers. TCRdb's copy holds only in-frame clones and misses some; the assay was immunoSEQ multiplex PCR. The table shows under 70,000 clones, with 70% to 90% occurring only once. Sequenced material: CD4+ or CD8+ T cells sorted from blood, taken in a trial of the OX40 agonist ivuxolimab. The receptor source for this set is an adult with an advanced solid tumor such as melanoma, head and neck, liver or kidney cancer.

The chain employs TRBV5-6 and TRBJ2-5; 8 bases are shared with TRBD1. Germline V gene data show CDR1 as SGHDT and CDR2 as YYEEEE. The length of the CDR3 is 14 residues. The V segment lost 4 bases and the J segment 2 bases; nucleotides outside the gene matches: 4. The CDR3 DNA reads TGTGCCAGCAGCCCTTGGGACAGGCAAGAGACCCAGTACTTC. It encodes CASSPWDRQETQYF.

The V call is TRBV2, the J call TRBJ2-3, with no clear D. The ends were cut back, 6 bases at V and 1 base at J, with 11 bases in the middle. The CDR3 length is 14 residues. From germline, CDR1 is SNHLY and CDR2 FYNNEI. CDR3 sequence: CASSGPTRTDTQYF. In nucleotides, the CDR3 is TGTGCCAGCAGCGGTCCGACACGCACAGATACGCAGTATTTT.

The rearrangement links TRBV7-8 to TRBJ2-7; 15 nucleotides agree with TRBD2. Germline CDR1 and CDR2: SGHVS and FQNEAQ. This CDR3 has 15 amino acids. After removal of 5 bases from V and 4 bases from J, the junction contained 3 bases not matched to a gene. The CDR3 DNA follows: TGTGCCAGCAGCCTGGGGACTAGCGGGAGGTACGAGCAGTACTTC. Translation: CASSLGTSGRYEQYF.

The chain uses TRBV28 and TRBJ1-3, with D perhaps TRBD1 (6 bases). V was cut by 2 bases and J by 4 bases, with 18 bases left in between. The CDR3 is 17 residues long. Germline CDR1 reads MDHEN; CDR2 reads SYDVKM. CDR3 DNA: TGTGCCAGCAGTTTACCCCCGGGCCGGGGGCGAGGAAACACCATATATTTT. Translation: CASSLPPGRGRGNTIYF. The complete variable domain, with remaining parts taken from reference TRBV28 and TRBJ1-3, reads DVKVTQSSRYLVKRTGEKVFLECVQDMDHENMFWYRQDPGLGLRLIYFSYDVKMKEKGDIPEGYSVSREKKERFSLILESASTNQTSMYLCASSLPPGRGRGNTIYFGEGSWLTVV.

V and J are TRBV11-2 and TRBJ2-3; D uncertain. Germline CDR1 reads SGHAT; CDR2 reads FQNNGV. This CDR3 is 15 amino acids long. The V gene lost 2 bases and the J gene lost 1 base, with 10 bases spanning the gap. CDR3 DNA: TGTGCCAGCAGCTTAATTGGATTGGGCACAGATACGCAGTATTTT. It encodes CASSLIGLGTDTQYF.